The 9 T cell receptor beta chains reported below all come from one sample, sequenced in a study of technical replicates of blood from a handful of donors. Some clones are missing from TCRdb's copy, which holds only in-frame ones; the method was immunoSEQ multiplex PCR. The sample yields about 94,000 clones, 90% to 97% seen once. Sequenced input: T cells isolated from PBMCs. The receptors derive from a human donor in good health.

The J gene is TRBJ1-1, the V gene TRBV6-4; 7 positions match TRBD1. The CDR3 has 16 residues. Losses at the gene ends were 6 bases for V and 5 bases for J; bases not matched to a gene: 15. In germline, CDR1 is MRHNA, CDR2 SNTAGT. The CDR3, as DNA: TGTGCCAGCAGGGAAACTTCAACAGGGGACGGAACTGAAGCTTTCTTT. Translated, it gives CASRETSTGDGTEAFF.

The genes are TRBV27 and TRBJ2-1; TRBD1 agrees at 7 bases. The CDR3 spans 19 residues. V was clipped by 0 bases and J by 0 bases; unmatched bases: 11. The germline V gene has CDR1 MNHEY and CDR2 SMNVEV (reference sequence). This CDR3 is CASSLSRGSQGISYNEQFF. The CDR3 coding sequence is TGTGCCAGCAGTTTATCGCGCGGATCACAGGGGATCTCCTACAATGAGCAGTTCTTC.

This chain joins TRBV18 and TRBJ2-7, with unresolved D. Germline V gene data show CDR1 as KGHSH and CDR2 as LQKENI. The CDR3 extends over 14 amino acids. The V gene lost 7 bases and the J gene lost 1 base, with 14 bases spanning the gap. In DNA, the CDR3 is TGTGCCAGCTGTGCCGCAGTTGAATCCTACGAGCAGTACTTC. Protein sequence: CASCAAVESYEQYF.

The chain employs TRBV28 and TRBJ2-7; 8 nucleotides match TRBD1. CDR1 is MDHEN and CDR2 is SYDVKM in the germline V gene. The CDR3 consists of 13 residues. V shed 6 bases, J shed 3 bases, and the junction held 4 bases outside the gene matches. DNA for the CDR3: TGTGCCAGCAGCCCGGGACAGGACTACGAGCAGTACTTC. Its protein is CASSPGQDYEQYF.

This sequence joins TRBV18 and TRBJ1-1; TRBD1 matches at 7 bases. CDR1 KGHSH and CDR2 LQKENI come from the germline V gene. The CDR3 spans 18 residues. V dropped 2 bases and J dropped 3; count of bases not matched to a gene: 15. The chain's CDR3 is CASSPRDRVTHRDTEAFF. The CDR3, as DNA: TGTGCCAGCTCACCAAGAGACAGGGTAACTCACAGGGACACTGAAGCTTTCTTT.

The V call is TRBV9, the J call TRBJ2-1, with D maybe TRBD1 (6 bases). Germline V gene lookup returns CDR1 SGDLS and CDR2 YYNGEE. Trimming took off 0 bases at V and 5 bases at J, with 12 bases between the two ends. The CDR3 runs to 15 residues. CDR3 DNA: TGTGCCAGCAGCGTAGGTGGGGGCACTAACAATGAGCAGTTCTTC. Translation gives CASSVGGGTNNEQFF.

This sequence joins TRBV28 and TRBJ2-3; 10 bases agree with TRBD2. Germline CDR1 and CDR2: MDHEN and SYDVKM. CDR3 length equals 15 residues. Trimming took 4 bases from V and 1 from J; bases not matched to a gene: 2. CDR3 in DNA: TGTGCCAGCAGTTCTCTAGCGGGAGGCACAGATACGCAGTATTTT. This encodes CASSSLAGGTDTQYF.

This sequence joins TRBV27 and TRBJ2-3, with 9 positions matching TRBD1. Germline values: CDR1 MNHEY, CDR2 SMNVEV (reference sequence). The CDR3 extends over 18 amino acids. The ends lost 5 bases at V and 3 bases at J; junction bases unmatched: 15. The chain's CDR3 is CASSPQPRPGQGTDTQYF. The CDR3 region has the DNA TGTGCCAGCAGTCCCCAGCCCCGACCGGGACAGGGTACAGATACGCAGTATTTT.

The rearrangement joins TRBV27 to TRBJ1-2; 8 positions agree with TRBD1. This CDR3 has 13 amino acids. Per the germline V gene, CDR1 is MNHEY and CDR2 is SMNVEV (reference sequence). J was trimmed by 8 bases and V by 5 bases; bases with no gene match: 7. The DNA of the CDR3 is TGTGCCAGCAGTCGGAGTCAGGGGGCCGGCTACACCTTC. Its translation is CASSRSQGAGYTF.